Below are 23 T cell receptor beta chains sequenced from a single sample in a study of CD4 T cells in relation to SARS-CoV-2 and coronaviruses. Unexposed donor CD4+ T cells date from about 2011-2018, before the COVID-19 pandemic. Isolation of CD4+ T cells took place after nine to ten days in culture. Clones were read by immunoSEQ multiplex PCR, and TCRdb kept only the in-frame ones, dropping some. Of under 25,000 clones listed, about 71% are singletons. Their recognized antigens are unknown. Sequencing was done on a sample of CD4+ T cells from PBMCs, cultured in vitro. Source of these receptors: a human donor in good health.

The sample holds one count of this clone. The CDR3 loop reads CASSLEGFGGQPQHF. CDR3 DNA sequence: TGTGCCAGCAGCTTAGAGGGTTTCGGGGGACAGCCCCAGCATTTT. The chain joins TRBV7-6 to TRBJ1-5; possible D gene TRBD1, 5 bases. Between the trimmed V and J ends, which lost 1 base and 7 bases, there was a span of 14 bases. CDR3 length: 15 amino acids. The germline V gene encodes CDR1 SGHVS and CDR2 FNYEAQ.

V and J are TRBV18 and TRBJ1-1; no reliable D call. Germline V CDR1 and CDR2: KGHSH, LQKENI. This CDR3 region has 16 residues. V gave up 4 bases and J gave up 1 base, with 16 bases separating them. The CDR3 loop is CASSLDPGIPNTEAFF. In DNA form, the CDR3 reads TGTGCCAGCTCACTAGACCCGGGGATTCCGAACACTGAAGCTTTCTTT.

The chain combines TRBV11-2 with TRBJ2-2; D is perhaps TRBD2 (6 bases). The germline V and J ends were trimmed by 5 bases and 5 bases, with 15 bases remaining between them. Germline V gives CDR1 SGHAT, CDR2 FQNNGV. CDR3 length: 15 residues. The CDR3 is CASSNRLVRTGELFF. In DNA form, the CDR3 reads TGTGCCAGCAGCAACCGACTAGTAAGGACCGGGGAGCTGTTTTTT.

V and J are TRBV3-1 (or the pseudogene TRBV3-2) and TRBJ1-5; the D is unclear. Germline V gene lookup returns CDR1 LGHDT and CDR2 YNNKEL (reference sequence). V was cut by 0 bases and J by 6 bases, with 6 bases left in between. CDR3 length: 13 residues. CDR3 DNA: TGTGCCAGCAGCCAAGATCGAGGTCAGCCCCAGCATTTT. Translation: CASSQDRGQPQHF.

This clone was observed a single time. The rearrangement joins TRBV7-2 to TRBJ2-1; D may be TRBD1 or TRBD2 (6 bases each). V was trimmed by 5 bases and J by 8 bases, leaving 16 bases between them. CDR1 is SGHTA, CDR2 FQGNSA, per germline. This CDR3 is built from 14 residues. The CDR3 loop reads CASSLRGQGDEQFF. The CDR3 nucleotides read TGTGCCAGCAGCCTCCGGGGGCAGGGCGATGAGCAGTTCTTC.

The rearrangement joins TRBV6-2 or TRBV6-3 to TRBJ1-1; D possibly corresponds to TRBD1 (6 bases). The CDR3 runs 15 residues. Deletions cut 3 bases from V and 4 bases from J, with 15 bases between. CDR1 MNHEY and CDR2 SVGEGT come from the germline V gene. The CDR3 region is CASSYGAGETTEAFF. CDR3 bases: TGTGCCAGCAGTTATGGGGCAGGGGAGACCACTGAAGCTTTCTTT.

The rearrangement joins TRBV4-1 to TRBJ1-2; D is uncertain. V dropped 1 base and J dropped 5 bases, with 11 bases sitting between them. The CDR3 consists of 14 residues. Germline CDR1 MGHRA, CDR2 YSYEKL. In DNA, the CDR3 is TGCGCCAGCAGCCAAGTAATCACAGAGTATGGCTACACCTTC. This encodes CASSQVITEYGYTF.

V is TRBV6-5 and J is TRBJ2-5, with D unresolved. In germline, CDR1 is MNHEY, CDR2 SVGAGI. This CDR3 comprises 12 residues. Deletions cut 9 bases from V and 5 bases from J, with 13 bases between. The CDR3 DNA reads TGTGCCAGTAGAGCCACAACGGAGACCCAGTACTTC. This sequence encodes CASRATTETQYF.

This rearrangement joins TRBV6-5 to TRBJ2-1; 7 bases agree with TRBD2. Unmatched junction bases numbered 5, after V lost 0 bases and J lost 6 bases. Germline CDR1 and CDR2: MNHEY and SVGAGI. This CDR3 contains 15 residues. The CDR3 DNA follows: TGTGCCAGCAGTTACTCTTTCGCTAGCGGCAATGAGCAGTTCTTC. Encoded protein: CASSYSFASGNEQFF.

CDR3 sequence: CATSESTGSNEQFF. The DNA for the CDR3 is TGTGCCACCAGTGAGTCGACAGGCTCCAATGAGCAGTTCTTC. The chain is built from TRBV24-1 and TRBJ2-1; tentative D call: TRBD1 (6 bases). V lost 4 bases, J lost 6 bases, and 12 bases lay in between. Looked up from germline, CDR1 is KGHDR and CDR2 is SFDVKD. This CDR3 has 14 residues.

The V and J genes are TRBV29-1 and TRBJ1-4, with TRBD1 identical over 8 bases. J gave up 8 bases and V 7 bases, and 9 bases lay outside the gene matches. CDR1 and CDR2 from the germline V gene are SQVTM and ANQGSEA. The CDR3 runs to 13 residues. The CDR3 loop is CSARQGPGEKLFF. The DNA of the CDR3 is TGCAGCGCTCGACAGGGGCCGGGGGAAAAACTGTTTTTT.

A few counts support this clone. The chain carries TRBV7-9 and TRBJ2-1; 7 nucleotides line up with TRBD2. V trimming: 4 bases; J trimming: 0 bases; junction bases outside the gene matches: 3. CDR1 is SEHNR, CDR2 FQNEAQ, per germline (reference sequence). The CDR3 is made up of 15 amino acids. The CDR3 nucleotides are TGTGCCAGCAGCTCGCGGGACTACTCCTACAATGAGCAGTTCTTC. Protein product: CASSSRDYSYNEQFF. The variable domain in full, with the rest retrieved from reference TRBV7-9 and TRBJ2-1, is DTGVSQNPRHKITKRGQNVTFRCDPISEHNRLYWYRQTLGQGPEFLTYFQNEAQLEKSRLLSDRFSAERPKGSFSTLEIQRTEQGDSAMYLCASSSRDYSYNEQFFGPGTRLTVL.

This chain joins TRBV2 and TRBJ2-2; 9 bases align to TRBD2. Germline CDR1 reads SNHLY; CDR2 reads FYNNEI. The CDR3 is 14 amino acids. The V gene end was trimmed by 11 bases and the J gene end by 6 bases; junction bases not matched to a gene: 10. The CDR3: CASTREGSAGELFF. The CDR3 region has the DNA TGTGCCTCAACGCGGGAGGGCTCGGCCGGGGAGCTGTTTTTT.

The chain couples TRBV6-5 to TRBJ2-1, with D perhaps matching TRBD1 (6 bases). Per germline, CDR1 MNHEY and CDR2 SVGAGI. This CDR3 is built from 14 residues. Trimming took 6 bases from V and 6 from J, leaving 15 bases between them. As DNA, the CDR3 is TGTGCCAGCAGCCGTGACAGGTTTGGCAATGAGCAGTTCTTC. Encoded protein: CASSRDRFGNEQFF.

This chain links TRBV4-3 with TRBJ1-2; no reliable D call. This CDR3 spans 18 amino acids. V dropped 1 base and J dropped 4 bases, with 22 bases sitting between them. Germline assignment: CDR1 LGHNA and CDR2 YSLEER. The CDR3 bases are TGCGCCAGCAGCCAAGGCCCCCGAGGGCACCGGGTAGGCTATGGCTACACCTTC. Amino acid sequence: CASSQGPRGHRVGYGYTF.

This chain uses TRBV5-4 with TRBJ1-1; 7 bases fit TRBD1. CDR1 is SGHNT, CDR2 YYREEE, per germline (reference sequence). The CDR3 consists of 17 residues. V lost 4 bases, J lost 2 bases, and 14 bases stayed unmatched. The CDR3 here is CASSPIGRQGLNTEAFF. As DNA, the CDR3 is TGTGCCAGCAGCCCAATTGGCAGACAGGGTCTCAACACTGAAGCTTTCTTT.

This rearrangement joins TRBV6-6 to TRBJ2-6, with D uncertain. The germline V gene has CDR1 MNHNY and CDR2 SVGAGI (reference sequence). This CDR3 is 14 amino acids long. V was trimmed by 11 bases and J by 1 base, leaving 12 bases between them. CDR3 in DNA: TGTGCCTCAAGGCCAGCTTCTGGGGCCAACGTCCTGACTTTC. Its protein product is CASRPASGANVLTF.

The rearrangement joins TRBV7-3 to TRBJ2-2, with D possibly called TRBD1 or TRBD2 (6 bases each). The V end was cut by 2 bases, the J end by 7 bases, with 11 bases between. Germline CDR1 SGHTA, CDR2 FQGTGA. The CDR3 runs to 14 residues. The CDR3: CASSLLQGGGELFF. DNA for the CDR3: TGTGCCAGCAGCTTATTACAGGGAGGCGGGGAGCTGTTTTTT. The full variable domain, in which reference TRBV7-3 and TRBJ2-2 provide the parts outside the CDR3, is GAGVSQTPSNKVTEKGKYVELRCDPISGHTALYWYRQSLGQGPEFLIYFQGTGAADDSGLPNDRFFAVRPEGSVSTLKIQRTERGDSAVYLCASSLLQGGGELFFGEGSRLTVL.

The rearrangement joins TRBV11-3 to TRBJ2-3; TRBD1 matches 8 bases. This CDR3 comprises 14 residues. J was trimmed by 7 bases and V by 4 bases; bases with no gene match: 7. Germline loops: CDR1 SGHNT, CDR2 YENEEA. Written as DNA, the CDR3 is TGTGCCAGCAGCTCGAGACAGGGGCGAAATACGCAGTATTTT. Translated: CASSSRQGRNTQYF.

Here the CDR3 DNA reads TGTGCCAGCAGTGCTCAGTCAGTATCCACAGATACGCAGTATTTT. It codes for CASSAQSVSTDTQYF. The chain couples TRBV2 to TRBJ2-3; D ambiguous. Trimming shortened V by 4 bases and J by 2 bases, and 13 bases separated the two germline ends. The CDR3 covers 15 residues. The germline V gene has CDR1 SNHLY and CDR2 FYNNEI.

This clone was observed a single time. CDR3 residues: CASSQWGKGQPQHF. For the CDR3, the DNA is TGTGCCAGCAGCCAATGGGGGAAAGGTCAGCCCCAGCATTTT. The chain employs TRBV3-1 (or the pseudogene TRBV3-2) and TRBJ1-5; TRBD1 is a possible D gene (5 bases). Germline assignment: CDR1 LGHDT and CDR2 YNNKEL (reference sequence). The CDR3 is made up of 14 amino acids. Trimming shortened V by 2 bases and J by 6 bases, and 11 bases separated the two germline ends.

V usage is TRBV19 and J usage is TRBJ2-1; either TRBD1 or TRBD2 may fit D (6 bases each). The germline V gene has CDR1 LNHDA and CDR2 SQIVND (reference sequence). The CDR3 extends over 17 amino acids. V was trimmed by 3 bases and J by 2 bases, leaving 17 bases between them. CDR3 amino acids: CASSIGALGGPYNEQFF. The DNA for the CDR3 is TGTGCCAGTAGTATCGGGGCCCTCGGGGGCCCCTACAATGAGCAGTTCTTC.

With regard to this clone: Mismatch with germline at one junction end may stem from a read error. The chain combines TRBV12-5 with TRBJ2-3; tentative D call: TRBD1 (5 bases). CDR1 and CDR2 (germline): LGHNT, FRNRAP. This CDR3 region has 12 residues. The CDR3 loop reads CASGLVSGPGHF. The CDR3 region has the DNA TGTGCTAGTGGTTTGGTATCGGGCCCAGGGCATTTT.